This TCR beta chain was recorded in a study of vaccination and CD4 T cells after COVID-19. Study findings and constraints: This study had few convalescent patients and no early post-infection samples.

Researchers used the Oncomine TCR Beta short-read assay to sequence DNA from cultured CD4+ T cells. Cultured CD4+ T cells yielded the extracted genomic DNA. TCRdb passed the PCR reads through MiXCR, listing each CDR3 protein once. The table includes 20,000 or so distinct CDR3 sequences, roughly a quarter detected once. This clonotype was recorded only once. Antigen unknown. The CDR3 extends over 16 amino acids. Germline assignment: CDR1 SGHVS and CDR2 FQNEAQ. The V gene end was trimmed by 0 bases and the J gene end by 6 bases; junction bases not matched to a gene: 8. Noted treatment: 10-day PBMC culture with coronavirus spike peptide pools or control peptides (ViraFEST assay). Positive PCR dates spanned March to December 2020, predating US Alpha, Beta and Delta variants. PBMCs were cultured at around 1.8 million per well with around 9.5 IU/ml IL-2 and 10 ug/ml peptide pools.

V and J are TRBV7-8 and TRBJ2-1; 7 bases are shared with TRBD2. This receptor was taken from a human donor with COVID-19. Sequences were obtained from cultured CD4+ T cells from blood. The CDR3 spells CASSLAKRGGANEQFF. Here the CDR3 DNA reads TGTGCCAGCAGCTTAGCCAAGCGGGGAGGGGCCAATGAGCAGTTCTTC.